The clone carrying this T cell receptor beta chain showed up many times. As yet, its antigen is unknown. Unique molecular identifiers were linked by the library to individual cDNA molecules. Each CDR3 protein is one row after TCRdb ran MiXCR on the RACE reads. The repertoire holds some 45,000 distinct CDR3 sequences, with around 11% as singletons. The data stem from a study of human T cells and chemical hapten exposure. General study results and limits: After DPC sensitization, TCRs above 1 in 1000 frequency showed no change.

Stated time point: pre-sensitization, week 0. Treatment in this sample: therapeutic diphenylcyclopropenone sensitization with weekly scalp DPC. The sample here was whole blood, taken in connection with sensitization to the hapten diphenylcyclopropenone (DPC). The clonotype was recovered from a woman aged 25-40 years with alopecia areata. Some clones in this sample may be carry-over from other donors' samples.

The DNA of the CDR3 is TGCAGTGCTAGCGGTTCAGCGGGAGGGCCTAAGACCCAGTACTTC. It specifies CSASGSAGGPKTQYF. J is TRBJ2-5 and V is TRBV20-1; 10 bases align to TRBD2. With 3 bases clipped from V and 6 bases from J, the junction kept 10 bases outside the gene matches. The CDR3 loop spans 15 amino acids. CDR1 is DFQATT, CDR2 SNEGSKA, per germline (reference sequence).